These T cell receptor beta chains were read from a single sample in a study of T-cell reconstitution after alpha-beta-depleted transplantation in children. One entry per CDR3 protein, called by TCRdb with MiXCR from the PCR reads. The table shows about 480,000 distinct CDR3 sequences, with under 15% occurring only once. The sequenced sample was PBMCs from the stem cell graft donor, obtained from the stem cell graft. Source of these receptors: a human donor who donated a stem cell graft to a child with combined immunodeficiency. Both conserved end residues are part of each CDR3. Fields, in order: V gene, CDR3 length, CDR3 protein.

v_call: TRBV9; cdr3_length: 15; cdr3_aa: CASSVAGQPTDTQYF
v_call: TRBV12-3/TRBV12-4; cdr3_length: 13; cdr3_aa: CASSRDYSDTQYF
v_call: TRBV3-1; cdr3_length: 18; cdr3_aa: CASSDALAGGPNTGELFF
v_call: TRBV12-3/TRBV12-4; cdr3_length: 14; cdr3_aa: CASSPANGKETQYF
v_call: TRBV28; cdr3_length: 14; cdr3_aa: CASTRDSSNQPQHF
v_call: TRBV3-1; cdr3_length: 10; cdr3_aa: CASGSYEQYF
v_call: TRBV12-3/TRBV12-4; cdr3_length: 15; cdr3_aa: CASSPAGTSLETQYF
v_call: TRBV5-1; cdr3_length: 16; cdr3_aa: CASSLAGPQATGELFF
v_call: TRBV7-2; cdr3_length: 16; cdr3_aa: CASSLAGTGYYNEQFF
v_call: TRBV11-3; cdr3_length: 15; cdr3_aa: CASSLNGQGQETQYF
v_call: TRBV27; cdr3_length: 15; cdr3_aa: CASSQTRIGSYEQYF
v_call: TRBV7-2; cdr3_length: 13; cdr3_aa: CASSLVGENEQFF
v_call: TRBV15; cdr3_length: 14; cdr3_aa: CATSRAGSTDTQYF
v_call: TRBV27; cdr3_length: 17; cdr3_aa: CASSSRLAGNKVGELFF
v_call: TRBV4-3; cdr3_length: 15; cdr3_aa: CASSQGQGDTGELFF
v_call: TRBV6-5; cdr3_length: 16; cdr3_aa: CASSYSWRRTNEKLFF
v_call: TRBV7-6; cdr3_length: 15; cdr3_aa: CASSLEGAPYNEQFF
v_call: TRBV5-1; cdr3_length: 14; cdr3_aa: CASSPGGTGTEAFF
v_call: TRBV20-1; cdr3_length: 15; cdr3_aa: CSASADESRGNEQFF
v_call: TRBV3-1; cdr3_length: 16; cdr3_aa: CASSPRADRNTGELFF
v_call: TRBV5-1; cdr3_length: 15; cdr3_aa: CASRYTTMMNTEAFF
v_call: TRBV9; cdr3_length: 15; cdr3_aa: CASSVGAGENYEQYF
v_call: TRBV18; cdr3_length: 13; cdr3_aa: CASLGGNGNEQFF
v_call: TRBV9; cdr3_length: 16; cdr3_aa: CASSVNRREGTDTQYF
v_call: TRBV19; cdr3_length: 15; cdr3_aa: CASSMRLRAGYEQYF
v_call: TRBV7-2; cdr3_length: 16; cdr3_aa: CASSSARLAGKETQYF
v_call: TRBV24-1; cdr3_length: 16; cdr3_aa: CATSPKRGPNTGELFF
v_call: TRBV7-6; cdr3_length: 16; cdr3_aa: CASSLEHNGPANVLTF
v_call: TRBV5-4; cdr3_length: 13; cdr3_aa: CASSPSPGQPQHF
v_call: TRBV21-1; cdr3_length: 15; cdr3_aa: CASGQGGGGDHEQYF
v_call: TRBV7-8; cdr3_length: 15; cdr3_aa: CASSHRREKDNEQFF
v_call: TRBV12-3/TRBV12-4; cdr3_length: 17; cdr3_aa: CASLWTGTDFSYNEQFF
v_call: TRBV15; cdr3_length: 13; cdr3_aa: CATSRDFSYEQYF
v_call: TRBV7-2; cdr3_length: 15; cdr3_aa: CASSLFRTDNTEAFF
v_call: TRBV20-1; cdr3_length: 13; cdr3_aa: CSAQREQYNEQFF
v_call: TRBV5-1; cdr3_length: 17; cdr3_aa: CASSLVTGGSLTDTQYF
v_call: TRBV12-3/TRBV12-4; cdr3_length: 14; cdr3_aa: CASSLDSRSNEQFF
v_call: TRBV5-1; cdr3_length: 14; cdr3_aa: CASSLAGLRNEQYF
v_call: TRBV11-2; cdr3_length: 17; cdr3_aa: CASSLEGPASSYNEQFF
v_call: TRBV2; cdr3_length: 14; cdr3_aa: CASSTWDRDGEQYF
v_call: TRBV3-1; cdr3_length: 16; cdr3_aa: CASSQDRIVLSGELFF
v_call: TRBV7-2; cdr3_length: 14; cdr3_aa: CASSVGPNTGELFF
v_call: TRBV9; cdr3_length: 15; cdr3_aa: CASSVNEGSTDTQYF
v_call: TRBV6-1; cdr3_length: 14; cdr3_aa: CASSMGLGTGELFF
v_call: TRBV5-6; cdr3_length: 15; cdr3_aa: CASSFGTGWRDTQYF
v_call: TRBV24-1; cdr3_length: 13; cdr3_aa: CATSEGRANEQFF
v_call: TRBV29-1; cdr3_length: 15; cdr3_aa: CSVGSGTVPNYGYTF
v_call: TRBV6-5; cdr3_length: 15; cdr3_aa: CASSYGAGGSYEQYF
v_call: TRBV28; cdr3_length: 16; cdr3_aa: CASRGAGGSNTGELFF
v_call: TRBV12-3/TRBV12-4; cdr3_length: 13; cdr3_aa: CASSLASTDTQYF
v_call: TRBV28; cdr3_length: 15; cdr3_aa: CASRLVSGSQETQYF